The rows below give T cell receptor beta chains drawn from one sample of a study of vaccination effects on CD4 cells after COVID-19. These TCRs are of unknown antigen specificity. The repertoire was sequenced with immunoSEQ multiplex PCR; TCRdb's copy has only in-frame clones and lacks some. The table lists 35,000 to 40,000 clones, around 69% of them singletons. Sequencing was performed on CD4+ T cells from PBMCs cultured with HCoV-NL63 spike peptides, taken before COVID-19 vaccination. The receptors come from a human donor who had a prior SARS-CoV-2 infection. The CDR3 runs from the conserved cysteine through the conserved F or W. Each record gives: V gene, J gene, clone size, D gene, CDR3 DNA, CDR3 protein. A D gene is named only where the DNA matches it firmly. A clone size is listed for some rows: how often the clone was seen (once, few, many), or a class if it is expanded.

V gene: TRBV6-2/TRBV6-3
J gene: TRBJ2-1
clone size: few
D gene: NA
CDR3 DNA: TGTGCCAGCAGTTTGAGGACAGACGAATGGTGGCAGTTCTTC
CDR3 protein: CASSLRTDEWWQFF

V gene: TRBV4-2
J gene: TRBJ2-3
clone size: NA
D gene: NA
CDR3 DNA: TGTGCCAGCAGCCAAGAAGTCCCTAGTCGTAATGCAGATACGCAGTATTTT
CDR3 protein: CASSQEVPSRNADTQYF

V gene: TRBV19
J gene: TRBJ1-4
clone size: once
D gene: NA
CDR3 DNA: TGTGCCAGTAGTATCCAGGGGAATAATGAAAAACTGTTTTTT
CDR3 protein: CASSIQGNNEKLFF

V gene: TRBV5-1
J gene: TRBJ2-2
clone size: few
D gene: NA
CDR3 DNA: TGCGCCAGCAGAGTCACCACCGGGGCCGGGGAGCTGTTTTTT
CDR3 protein: CASRVTTGAGELFF

V gene: TRBV30
J gene: TRBJ2-7
clone size: NA
D gene: NA
CDR3 DNA: TGTGCCTGGAGCAGGACAGTGAGGTACGAGCAGTACTTC
CDR3 protein: CAWSRTVRYEQYF

V gene: TRBV5-1
J gene: TRBJ2-1
clone size: NA
D gene: TRBD2
CDR3 DNA: TGCGCCAGCAGCCGAGCGGGAGGGAGGGCCTACAATGAGCAGTTCTTC
CDR3 protein: CASSRAGGRAYNEQFF

V gene: TRBV6-5
J gene: TRBJ1-2
clone size: NA
D gene: NA
CDR3 DNA: TGTGCCAGCAGACTTGACAGGTGGCATGGCTACACCTTC
CDR3 protein: CASRLDRWHGYTF

V gene: TRBV29-1
J gene: TRBJ2-3
clone size: NA
D gene: NA
CDR3 DNA: TGCAGCGTCCGAAACCCTAATACGCAGTATTTT
CDR3 protein: CSVRNPNTQYF

V gene: TRBV19
J gene: TRBJ1-5
clone size: NA
D gene: TRBD1
CDR3 DNA: TGTGCCAGTAGTACCCGGGACAGGGGGCGAGGTCAGCCCCAGCATTTT
CDR3 protein: CASSTRDRGRGQPQHF

V gene: TRBV2
J gene: TRBJ2-5
clone size: once
D gene: TRBD1
CDR3 DNA: TGTGCCAGCAGTGTAGGAACAGGGGACCGTGGGGAGACCCAGTACTTC
CDR3 protein: CASSVGTGDRGETQYF

V gene: TRBV19
J gene: TRBJ2-5
clone size: NA
D gene: NA
CDR3 DNA: TGTGCCAGTAGTTCGAGCTTAGGAGAGACCCAGTACTTC
CDR3 protein: CASSSSLGETQYF

V gene: TRBV5-5
J gene: TRBJ1-4
clone size: NA
D gene: TRBD1
CDR3 DNA: TGTGCCAGCAGCTCCGGACAGGGGGCTGGGGCTAATGAAAAACTGTTTTTT
CDR3 protein: CASSSGQGAGANEKLFF

V gene: TRBV3-1/TRBV3-2
J gene: TRBJ2-2
clone size: NA
D gene: NA
CDR3 DNA: TGTGCCAGCAGCCATCACGGGGCCGCCGGGGAGCTGTTTTTT
CDR3 protein: CASSHHGAAGELFF

V gene: TRBV9
J gene: TRBJ2-1
clone size: NA
D gene: NA
CDR3 DNA: TGTGCCAGCAGCGTAGGGATTGAGGAGGGACGGGAGCAGTTCTTC
CDR3 protein: CASSVGIEEGREQFF

V gene: TRBV3-1/TRBV3-2
J gene: TRBJ1-6
clone size: NA
D gene: NA
CDR3 DNA: TGTGCCAGCAGCCAGGAGGCGATGAGCTCCTATAATTCACCCCTCCACTTT
CDR3 protein: CASSQEAMSSYNSPLHF

V gene: TRBV5-4
J gene: TRBJ1-6
clone size: NA
D gene: TRBD1
CDR3 DNA: TGTGCCAGCAGCTTGGTTCTCAGGGGGTTCTTTAATTCACCCCTCCACTTT
CDR3 protein: CASSLVLRGFFNSPLHF

V gene: TRBV9
J gene: TRBJ2-7
clone size: once
D gene: NA
CDR3 DNA: TGTGCCAGCAGTTTGGGGCAGGGCGCGTACGAGCAGTACTTC
CDR3 protein: CASSLGQGAYEQYF

V gene: TRBV12-5
J gene: TRBJ2-3
clone size: NA
D gene: NA
CDR3 DNA: TGTGCTAGTGGTTGGCCCGGACAGCAGGGTGATACGCAGTATTTT
CDR3 protein: CASGWPGQQGDTQYF

V gene: TRBV19
J gene: TRBJ1-1
clone size: NA
D gene: TRBD1
CDR3 DNA: TGTGCCAGCACGGACAGGGGGCCGCACCCCACTGAAGCTTTCTTT
CDR3 protein: CASTDRGPHPTEAFF

V gene: TRBV5-6
J gene: TRBJ2-1
clone size: NA
D gene: TRBD1
CDR3 DNA: TGTGCCAGCAGCCAACCGGGACAGGGGGACAATGAGCAGTTCTTC
CDR3 protein: CASSQPGQGDNEQFF

V gene: TRBV3-1/TRBV3-2
J gene: TRBJ2-7
clone size: NA
D gene: TRBD2
CDR3 DNA: TGTGCCAGCAGCCAAGTGTTAGCGGGGAGGTACGAGCAGTACTTC
CDR3 protein: CASSQVLAGRYEQYF

V gene: TRBV10-2
J gene: TRBJ2-1
clone size: once
D gene: NA
CDR3 DNA: TGCGCCAGCAGTGAGACGTACGGGGGGCTAAATGAGCAGTTCTTC
CDR3 protein: CASSETYGGLNEQFF

V gene: TRBV4-1
J gene: TRBJ1-2
clone size: NA
D gene: NA
CDR3 DNA: TGCGCCAGCAGCCCAGACGGGGACGGCTATGGCTACACCTTC
CDR3 protein: CASSPDGDGYGYTF

V gene: TRBV7-2
J gene: TRBJ1-1
clone size: NA
D gene: NA
CDR3 DNA: TGTGCCAGCAGCTGGCGGACAGCCGCTGAAGCTTTCTTT
CDR3 protein: CASSWRTAAEAFF

V gene: TRBV18
J gene: TRBJ1-1
clone size: NA
D gene: TRBD1
CDR3 DNA: TGTGCCAGCTCCCCCAGGGGGCGGACTGAAGCTTTCTTT
CDR3 protein: CASSPRGRTEAFF

V gene: TRBV6-2/TRBV6-3
J gene: TRBJ2-1
clone size: NA
D gene: NA
CDR3 DNA: TGTGCCAGCAGTTACGTCGCTAGGGGCGATGAGCAGTTCTTC
CDR3 protein: CASSYVARGDEQFF

V gene: TRBV5-8
J gene: TRBJ1-1
clone size: few
D gene: NA
CDR3 DNA: TGTGCCAGCAGAACAGGGATGAACACTGAAGCTTTCTTT
CDR3 protein: CASRTGMNTEAFF

V gene: TRBV7-9
J gene: TRBJ2-2
clone size: NA
D gene: TRBD2
CDR3 DNA: TGTGCCAGCAGCTTAGGGAAAGGGACTAGCTCCGGGGAGCTGTTTTTT
CDR3 protein: CASSLGKGTSSGELFF

V gene: TRBV29-1
J gene: TRBJ2-6
clone size: NA
D gene: NA
CDR3 DNA: TGCAGCGTGGACCATGGGGCCAACGTCCTGACTTTC
CDR3 protein: CSVDHGANVLTF

V gene: TRBV4-3
J gene: TRBJ2-3
clone size: NA
D gene: NA
CDR3 DNA: TGCGCCAGCAGCCGGGTAAGGCAGAATGATGCAGATACGCAGTATTTT
CDR3 protein: CASSRVRQNDADTQYF

V gene: TRBV7-8
J gene: TRBJ1-6
clone size: NA
D gene: TRBD1
CDR3 DNA: TGTGCCAGCAGCCCCCGGACAGGGTTGGGCAATTCACCCCTCCACTTT
CDR3 protein: CASSPRTGLGNSPLHF

V gene: TRBV7-3
J gene: TRBJ2-1
clone size: few
D gene: NA
CDR3 DNA: TGTGCCAGCAGCCTAACGCGGGCTAGCTGGGGCGAGCAGTTCTTC
CDR3 protein: CASSLTRASWGEQFF

V gene: TRBV5-4
J gene: TRBJ1-1
clone size: NA
D gene: TRBD1
CDR3 DNA: TGTGCCAGCAGCTTGGAGGGACAGGGGCTGAACACTGAAGCTTTCTTT
CDR3 protein: CASSLEGQGLNTEAFF

V gene: TRBV10-3
J gene: TRBJ1-6
clone size: NA
D gene: TRBD1
CDR3 DNA: TGTGCCATCAGTGAGGCACCGGGACAGGGCCTAAGTAATTCACCCCTCCACTTT
CDR3 protein: CAISEAPGQGLSNSPLHF

V gene: TRBV2
J gene: TRBJ1-3
clone size: NA
D gene: NA
CDR3 DNA: TGTGCCAGCAGCAGACAGCTAACTGGAAACACCATATATTTT
CDR3 protein: CASSRQLTGNTIYF

V gene: TRBV3-1/TRBV3-2
J gene: TRBJ2-7
clone size: NA
D gene: TRBD2
CDR3 DNA: TGTGCCAGCAGCGGGACAGGGATGGGACTAGCGGGAGGGCCGGGAGAGCAGTACTTC
CDR3 protein: CASSGTGMGLAGGPGEQYF

V gene: TRBV4-2
J gene: TRBJ1-1
clone size: NA
D gene: NA
CDR3 DNA: TGTGCCAGCAGCCAAGATCTTCCGGGGACGAACACTGAAGCTTTCTTT
CDR3 protein: CASSQDLPGTNTEAFF

V gene: TRBV7-3
J gene: TRBJ2-5
clone size: NA
D gene: TRBD1
CDR3 DNA: TGTGCCAGCAGCCCGACAGGGTTACAAGAGACCCAGTACTTC
CDR3 protein: CASSPTGLQETQYF

V gene: TRBV30
J gene: TRBJ2-3
clone size: few
D gene: TRBD2
CDR3 DNA: TGTGCCTGGAGTGTAAGGACTAGTCTTTTCCCAGATACGCAGTATTTT
CDR3 protein: CAWSVRTSLFPDTQYF

V gene: TRBV24-1
J gene: TRBJ2-5
clone size: NA
D gene: TRBD1
CDR3 DNA: TGTGCCACCAGTGCGGACAGGGGTAAAGGGGAGACCCAGTACTTC
CDR3 protein: CATSADRGKGETQYF

V gene: TRBV7-9
J gene: TRBJ2-7
clone size: NA
D gene: NA
CDR3 DNA: TGTGCCAGCAGCTTGTTGGCGGGGAGCTTATACGAGCAGTACTTC
CDR3 protein: CASSLLAGSLYEQYF